The next 16 T cell receptor beta chains were all read from a single sample in a study of shared clonotypes between healthy human individuals. The table came from immunoSEQ multiplex PCR; TCRdb's copy has only in-frame clones and leaves some out. The sample has over 1.5 million clones, around 98% seen once. Sequenced: naive CD4+ T cells sorted from blood. Subset defined: CD45RA+ positively selected. The origin of the receptors is a man aged 30 to 39 in good health.

Regarding this clone: Other DNA variants within this sample encode the same CDR3. The chain employs TRBV2 and TRBJ2-3; a possible D gene is TRBD2 (5 bases). CDR3 length: 15 residues. Per the germline V gene, CDR1 is SNHLY and CDR2 is FYNNEI. Trimming stripped 3 bases from V and 3 bases from J, with 13 bases between. CDR3 sequence: CASSDGLGGTDTQYF. CDR3 nucleotide sequence: TGTGCCAGCAGTGATGGACTTGGTGGAACAGATACGCAGTATTTT.

Details on this clone: This specimen includes other DNA sequences encoding the same CDR3. J is TRBJ1-1 and V is TRBV28; D gene uncertain. V lost 3 bases and J lost 6, with 5 bases in between. The length of the CDR3 is 11 residues. Germline CDR1 reads MDHEN; CDR2 reads SYDVKM. The CDR3 spells CASSFRAEAFF. The CDR3 DNA follows: TGTGCCAGCAGTTTTAGGGCTGAAGCTTTCTTT.

The chain joins TRBV19 to TRBJ2-5; TRBD2 matches at 10 bases. The CDR3 has 15 amino acids. After removal of 3 bases from V and 1 base from J, the junction contained 2 bases not matched to a gene. Per the germline V gene, CDR1 is LNHDA and CDR2 is SQIVND (reference sequence). This CDR3 reads CASSILAGVQETQYF. As DNA, the CDR3 is TGTGCCAGTAGTATCCTAGCGGGAGTCCAAGAGACCCAGTACTTC.

About this clone itself: Other DNA sequences in the same sample also yield this CDR3. The chain has TRBV28 and TRBJ1-5; the D gene is possibly TRBD1 (6 bases). Trimming left V 2 bases short and J 2 bases short, with 10 bases between. Germline-derived CDR1 and CDR2 are MDHEN and SYDVKM. This CDR3 is built from 15 residues. The chain's CDR3 is CASSLLDRGNQPQHF. CDR3 nucleotides: TGTGCCAGCAGTTTACTGGACAGAGGCAATCAGCCCCAGCATTTT.

The rearrangement joins TRBV7-9 to TRBJ1-1; D perhaps matches TRBD1 (6 bases). CDR3 length equals 11 residues. From germline, CDR1 is SEHNR and CDR2 FQNEAQ (reference sequence). Trimming took 5 bases from V and 8 from J, leaving 9 bases between them. In DNA form, the CDR3 reads TGTGCCAGCAGCCCCCAGGGGGAAGCTTTCTTT. It specifies CASSPQGEAFF.

This rearrangement joins TRBV28 to TRBJ2-1; 9 bases fit TRBD1. Trimming at V came to 3 bases and at J to 1 base, leaving 7 bases not matched to a gene. This CDR3 is 17 amino acids long. Germline CDR1 is MDHEN and CDR2 is SYDVKM. CDR3 DNA: TGTGCCAGCAGTTTGGGGACAGGGTTAAGTTCCTACAATGAGCAGTTCTTC. This encodes CASSLGTGLSSYNEQFF.

The chain recombines TRBV6-5 with TRBJ2-7, with 13 bases lining up with TRBD2. This CDR3 has 16 amino acids. Germline V gives CDR1 MNHEY, CDR2 SVGAGI. The junction had 7 bases not matched to a gene; V was cut back by 2 bases and J by 6 bases. DNA of the CDR3: TGTGCCAGCAGTTACCAACTAGCGGGAGGGCCTAGCGAGCAGTACTTC. Residues: CASSYQLAGGPSEQYF.

This chain joins TRBV2 and TRBJ2-4; TRBD1 agrees at 11 bases. The CDR3 runs to 16 residues. V shed 9 bases and J 2 bases; nucleotides not matched to a gene: 9. Germline CDR1 and CDR2: SNHLY and FYNNEI. The CDR3 region is CASSGTGGVSKNIQYF. CDR3 bases: TGTGCCAGTTCCGGGACAGGGGGTGTGTCCAAAAACATTCAGTACTTC. The variable domain in full, completed from reference TRBV2 and TRBJ2-4, reads EPEVTQTPSHQVTQMGQEVILRCVPISNHLYFYWYRQILGQKVEFLVSFYNNEISEKSEIFDDQFSVERPDGSNFTLKIRSTKLEDSAMYFCASSGTGGVSKNIQYFGAGTRLSVL.

The chain employs TRBV29-1 and TRBJ2-7, with unresolved D. Deletions cut 7 bases from V and 6 bases from J, with 22 bases between. The germline CDR1 and CDR2 sequences are SQVTM and ANQGSEA. The CDR3 spans 14 residues. This chain's CDR3 is CSAKGLRNRGEQYF. CDR3 in DNA: TGCAGCGCCAAAGGGCTACGGAATCGAGGCGAGCAGTACTTC.

This chain uses TRBV7-3 with TRBJ2-1; the D is unclear. Germline V CDR1 and CDR2: SGHTA, FQGTGA. Trimming pared 5 bases from V and 5 bases from J, leaving 13 bases between. The CDR3 extends over 14 amino acids. The CDR3 DNA reads TGTGCCAGCAGCCAAACCGGGCCCCACAATGAGCAGTTCTTC. Amino acids: CASSQTGPHNEQFF.

To note about this clone: Sequence at one end of the junction differs from germline and may be a read error. The chain recombines TRBV10-3 with TRBJ2-7; D not resolved. Germline CDR1 is ENHRY and CDR2 is SYGVKD. This CDR3 is built from 12 residues. The CDR3 DNA reads as TGTGCCATCAGTCAGTCCACGTACGAGCAGTACTTC. It specifies CAISQSTYEQYF.

This clone appeared a single time. V is TRBV10-1 and J is TRBJ2-3; a weak D match, TRBD2 (5 bases). In germline, CDR1 is WNHNN, CDR2 SYGVQD (reference sequence). V dropped 4 bases and J dropped 6 bases, with 11 bases sitting between them. There are 13 residues in the CDR3. The CDR3 bases are TGCGCCAGCAGTGTTGGGAGTTCGGATACGCAGTATTTT. Encoded protein: CASSVGSSDTQYF.

This chain connects TRBV10-3 to TRBJ2-1; the match to TRBD2 covers 7 bases. The CDR3 contains 14 residues. The V and J ends lost 2 bases and 3 bases, in that order; junction bases with no gene match: 1. Germline V gene data show CDR1 as ENHRY and CDR2 as SYGVKD. The CDR3 spells CAISEGGSYNEQFF. Written as DNA, the CDR3 is TGTGCCATCAGTGAGGGCGGGAGCTACAATGAGCAGTTCTTC.

V and J are TRBV27 and TRBJ2-5; the match to TRBD1 covers 9 bases. Germline V gene sequence: CDR1 MNHEY, CDR2 SMNVEV (reference sequence). V lost 6 bases to trimming and J lost 4 bases; unmatched junction nucleotides: 6. This CDR3 has 14 amino acids. CDR3 DNA: TGTGCCAGCAGATCTCCGGGACAGGGAGAGACCCAGTACTTC. Amino acids: CASRSPGQGETQYF.

The rearrangement joins TRBV7-3 to TRBJ2-1; TRBD2 agrees at 12 bases. CDR1 SGHTA and CDR2 FQGTGA come from the germline V gene. The CDR3 extends over 17 amino acids. The V segment lost 5 bases and the J segment 5 bases; nucleotides outside the gene matches: 10. The CDR3 sequence: CASSPIWTSGTHNEQFF. The CDR3 DNA follows: TGTGCCAGCAGCCCAATCTGGACTAGCGGGACCCACAATGAGCAGTTCTTC.

The chain combines TRBV10-1 with TRBJ2-3, with 11 bases identical to TRBD2. V trimming: 3 bases; J trimming: 3 bases; junction bases outside the gene matches: 5. CDR1 WNHNN and CDR2 SYGVQD come from the germline V gene (reference sequence). The CDR3 sequence is 16 residues long. The CDR3 DNA is TGCGCCAGCAGTGAACTAGCGGGAGTGAGAACAGATACGCAGTATTTT. Its protein is CASSELAGVRTDTQYF.